The 32 T cell receptor beta chains below were found in one sample sequenced in a study of cytomegalovirus exposure and HLA in healthy donors. Primers for the PCR totalled 60 Vbeta and 13 Jbeta. Profiling relied on immunoSEQ multiplex PCR, and the TCRdb table lists in-frame clones only, not all of them. The sample carries under 200,000 clones, 60% to 85% recorded once. Source material: PBMCs. Source of these receptors: a middle-aged woman in good health and CMV-seronegative.

The CDR3 is CASSPGAVEETQYF. For the CDR3, the DNA is TGTGCCAGCAGCCCGGGAGCGGTCGAAGAGACCCAGTACTTC. V is TRBV2 and J is TRBJ2-5; perhaps TRBD2 as D (6 bases). The germline CDR1 and CDR2 sequences are SNHLY and FYNNEI. The CDR3 sequence is 14 residues long. Trimming left V 6 bases short and J 3 bases short, with 14 bases between.

The CDR3 region has the DNA TGTGCCAGTAGATCGAGGGAAGGGAAGGACACTGAAGCTTTCTTT. This translates into CASRSREGKDTEAFF. J is TRBJ1-1 and V is TRBV7-8; D unclear. CDR3 length: 15 residues. V lost 9 bases and J lost 3, with 20 bases in between. Germline V CDR1 and CDR2: SGHVS, FQNEAQ. Looking up the rest from reference TRBV7-8 and TRBJ1-1 gives the full variable domain: GAGVSQSPRYKVAKRGQDVALRCDPISGHVSLFWYQQALGQGPEFLTYFQNEAQLDKSGLPSDRFFAERPEGSVSTLKIQRTQQEDSAVYLCASRSREGKDTEAFFGQGTRLTVV.

This clone was picked up a small number of times. This rearrangement joins TRBV7-2 to TRBJ1-3; D possibly corresponds to TRBD1 (6 bases). The germline V and J ends were trimmed by 1 base and 4 bases, with 17 bases remaining between them. This CDR3 has 17 amino acids. The germline V gene encodes CDR1 SGHTA and CDR2 FQGNSA. Here the CDR3 reads CASSLDLGASRGNTIYF. The CDR3 nucleotides are TGTGCCAGCAGCTTAGATCTGGGGGCGTCGAGAGGAAACACCATATATTTT.

This rearrangement joins TRBV7-9 to TRBJ1-1, with 8 bases that match TRBD1. Germline V lookup: CDR1 SEHNR, CDR2 FQNEAQ (reference sequence). This CDR3 comprises 17 residues. The V and J ends lost 5 bases and 3 bases, in that order; junction bases with no gene match: 14. DNA of the CDR3: TGTGCCAGCAGCGTCGGGGCGTCAGGGGGCGCCGACACTGAAGCTTTCTTT. Its translation: CASSVGASGGADTEAFF.

V and J are TRBV5-6 and TRBJ2-3; no clear D gene. Germline CDR1 SGHDT, CDR2 YYEEEE. Trimming removed 0 bases at V and 4 bases at J, with 6 bases between. This CDR3 region has 13 residues. The CDR3 reads CASSLDSPDTQYF. CDR3 DNA: TGTGCCAGCAGCTTGGATAGCCCAGATACGCAGTATTTT. The whole variable domain, remainder taken from reference TRBV5-6 and TRBJ2-3, is DAGVTQSPTHLIKTRGQQVTLRCSPKSGHDTVSWYQQALGQGPQFIFQYYEEEERQRGNFPDRFSGHQFPNYSSELNVNALLLGDSALYLCASSLDSPDTQYFGPGTRLTVL.

The gene calls are TRBV5-1 and TRBJ1-1, with a tentative D call TRBD1 (5 bases). V shed 0 bases and J shed 7 bases, with 10 bases lying between them. This CDR3 spans 13 amino acids. In germline, CDR1 is SGHRS, CDR2 YFSETQ. The DNA for the CDR3 is TGCGCCAGCAGCTTGGCCGGGGGTAGTGAAGCTTTCTTT. It translates to CASSLAGGSEAFF.

As for this clone: At one boundary the junction diverges from the germline segment, which might be a read error. The chain carries TRBV7-9 and TRBJ2-7; D ambiguous. The CDR3 sequence is 12 residues long. The germline gives CDR1 SEHNR, CDR2 FQNEAQ (reference sequence). The CDR3 sequence: CSSSEISYEQYF. The CDR3 nucleotides read TGTTCCAGCAGCGAAATTAGCTACGAGCAGTACTTC.

Turning to this clone: In this CDR3 the conserved last residue, phenylalanine or tryptophan, is missing, so a read error is likely. The chain is built from TRBV6-5 and TRBJ2-3; D perhaps matches TRBD2 (6 bases). The length of the CDR3 is 15 residues. Germline assignment: CDR1 MNHEY and CDR2 SVGAGI. V was shortened by 5 bases and J by 6 bases, with 18 bases between the two germline ends. CDR3 sequence: CASSPRTGTPDTQYS. CDR3 sequence (DNA): TGTGCCAGCAGTCCTAGGACTGGGACTCCGGATACGCAGTATTCT.

This chain connects TRBV5-1 to TRBJ1-6; D call uncertain. Trimming cost V 3 bases and J 7 bases, with 20 bases left between them. The germline V gene encodes CDR1 SGHRS and CDR2 YFSETQ. The CDR3 contains 17 residues. DNA for the CDR3: TGCGCCAGCAGCTCGTCCAGGAACGAGGGAGGGAATTCACCCCTCCACTTT. This encodes CASSSSRNEGGNSPLHF.

CDR3 sequence reads: CASSLLDSRGSGNTIYF. For the CDR3, the DNA is TGTGCCAGCAGCTTACTCGATTCCAGGGGCTCTGGAAACACCATATATTTT. The chain has TRBV7-9 and TRBJ1-3; D is possibly TRBD1 (6 bases). From germline, CDR1 is SEHNR and CDR2 FQNEAQ (reference sequence). The CDR3 spans 17 residues. V lost 2 bases and J lost 0, with 14 bases in between.

The genes are TRBV5-1 and TRBJ1-5; D call uncertain. The CDR3 length is 16 residues. The germline CDR1 and CDR2 sequences are SGHRS and YFSETQ. Between the trimmed V and J ends, which lost 4 bases and 3 bases, there was a span of 17 bases. The CDR3 DNA follows: TGCGCCAGCAGCACGGGAACAGTTGGAGTCAATCAGCCCCAGCATTTT. The encoded protein is CASSTGTVGVNQPQHF.

The rearrangement joins TRBV14 to TRBJ1-3; D remains unclear. With 0 bases removed from V and 1 base from J, the gap between germline ends came to 19 bases. The CDR3 extends over 19 amino acids. Germline V lookup: CDR1 SGHDN, CDR2 FVKESK. The CDR3 coding sequence is TGTGCCAGCAGCCAAGATTATCGATCGGTCTCCTATTCTGGAAACACCATATATTTT. Residues: CASSQDYRSVSYSGNTIYF.

The J gene is TRBJ2-5, the V gene TRBV5-4; D is perhaps TRBD2 (5 bases). Trimming removed 3 bases at V and 5 bases at J, with 11 bases between. The CDR3 is made up of 13 amino acids. Looked up from germline, CDR1 is SGHNT and CDR2 is YYREEE (reference sequence). The CDR3 protein is CASSSPGWETQYF. In DNA form, the CDR3 reads TGTGCCAGCAGCTCCCCGGGGTGGGAGACCCAGTACTTC.

The genes are TRBV7-2 and TRBJ1-1; possibly TRBD1 for D (6 bases). Trimming took off 6 bases at V and 3 bases at J, with 8 bases between the two ends. The CDR3 loop spans 12 amino acids. CDR1 is SGHTA and CDR2 is FQGNSA in the germline V gene. The CDR3 DNA reads as TGTGCCAGCAGGGACAGTTACACTGAAGCTTTCTTT. Amino acid sequence: CASRDSYTEAFF.

The rearrangement uses TRBV20-1 and TRBJ2-5, with D perhaps matching TRBD1 (6 bases). Trimming left V 6 bases short and J 3 bases short, with 8 bases between. The V gene's germline CDR1 is DFQATT and CDR2 SNEGSKA (reference sequence). This CDR3 contains 11 residues. The CDR3 loop is CSANREETQYF. The CDR3 DNA follows: TGCAGTGCAAACAGGGAAGAGACCCAGTACTTC.

The genes are TRBV5-1 and TRBJ2-4; tentatively, D is TRBD1 (6 bases). CDR1 SGHRS and CDR2 YFSETQ come from the germline V gene. The CDR3 loop spans 13 amino acids. Trimming cost V 0 bases and J 8 bases, with 9 bases left between them. The DNA of the CDR3 is TGCGCCAGCAGCTTGGAGCCAGGGGACATTCAGTACTTC. Translation gives CASSLEPGDIQYF.

The V and J genes are TRBV6-5 and TRBJ2-7; D remains ambiguous. The CDR3 contains 13 residues. From germline, CDR1 is MNHEY and CDR2 SVGAGI. The V end lost 0 bases, the J end lost 5 bases, and 8 bases lay between the germline ends. The DNA for the CDR3 is TGTGCCAGCAGTTACTCCGGGTTCCACGAGCAGTACTTC. Protein: CASSYSGFHEQYF.

This clone has a single count. The rearrangement links TRBV7-9 to TRBJ1-2; no clear D gene. This CDR3 comprises 13 residues. The germline V and J ends were trimmed by 5 bases and 4 bases, with 11 bases remaining between them. CDR1 and CDR2 (germline): SEHNR, FQNEAQ (reference sequence). In DNA, the CDR3 is TGTGCCAGCAGCCCCTCGGCAGGCTATGGCTACACCTTC. Its protein is CASSPSAGYGYTF.

The chain couples TRBV29-1 to TRBJ1-1; 8 bases align to TRBD1. Germline CDR1 is SQVTM and CDR2 is ANQGSEA. V lost 5 bases, J lost 5 bases, and 4 bases stayed unmatched. This CDR3 contains 12 residues. This CDR3 is CSVYRDRTEAFF. The CDR3 nucleotides are TGCAGCGTTTACCGGGACAGGACTGAAGCTTTCTTT.

The chain recombines TRBV19 with TRBJ1-6; D call uncertain. CDR1 LNHDA and CDR2 SQIVND come from the germline V gene (reference sequence). This CDR3 has 17 residues. V was pared by 3 bases and J by 5 bases, with 17 bases between. In DNA, the CDR3 is TGTGCCAGTAGTATCCAAAAAGTAACAGCCCATAATTCACCCCTCCACTTT. This codes for CASSIQKVTAHNSPLHF.

The DNA for the CDR3 is TGTGCCAGCAGCGTAGGGGGGGACGGAAATGAGCAGTTCTTC. Amino acids: CASSVGGDGNEQFF. The chain combines TRBV9 with TRBJ2-1, with D possibly TRBD2 on 6 matching bases. The CDR3 loop spans 14 amino acids. Trimming removed 0 bases at V and 7 bases at J, with 11 bases between. The germline CDR1 and CDR2 sequences are SGDLS and YYNGEE.

This clone was seen only a few times. This chain uses TRBV5-1 with TRBJ1-1; D is uncertain. Germline loops: CDR1 SGHRS, CDR2 YFSETQ. The V end was cut by 0 bases, the J end by 14 bases, with 17 bases between. This CDR3 is 13 amino acids long. The CDR3 sequence is CASSLGSSENGFF. The CDR3 DNA follows: TGCGCCAGCAGCTTGGGTTCCAGCGAAAACGGATTCTTT.

This sequence joins TRBV4-1 and TRBJ1-5; D is unresolved. The germline V gene has CDR1 MGHRA and CDR2 YSYEKL. This CDR3 is 15 amino acids long. V was trimmed by 1 base and J by 4 bases, leaving 11 bases between them. The CDR3: CASSQVITVNQPQHF. The CDR3 DNA sequence: TGCGCCAGCAGCCAAGTTATAACAGTAAATCAGCCCCAGCATTTT.

The genes are TRBV28 and TRBJ2-7; maybe TRBD2 (5 bases). CDR3 length: 15 residues. From germline, CDR1 is MDHEN and CDR2 SYDVKM. The germline V and J ends were trimmed by 6 bases and 5 bases, with 20 bases remaining between them. The CDR3 loop reads CASRPLPGSNHEQYF. As DNA, the CDR3 is TGTGCCAGCAGACCACTGCCGGGATCGAACCACGAGCAGTACTTC.

The CDR3 nucleotides read TGTGCCAGCTCACCTTCGACAGGGGGTGGAACTAACTATGGCTACACCTTC. Translation: CASSPSTGGGTNYGYTF. This chain joins TRBV18 and TRBJ1-2; 9 bases fit TRBD1. Germline CDR1 and CDR2: KGHSH and LQKENI. V lost 3 bases, J lost 0 bases, and 8 bases stayed unmatched. CDR3 length equals 17 residues. The full variable domain, its missing parts supplied by reference TRBV18 and TRBJ1-2, is NAGVMQNPRHLVRRRGQEARLRCSPMKGHSHVYWYRQLPEEGLKFMVYLQKENIIDESGMPKERFSAEFPKEGPSILRIQQVVRGDSAAYFCASSPSTGGGTNYGYTFGSGTRLTVV.

The chain carries TRBV5-1 and TRBJ2-5; D not resolved. Germline CDR1 is SGHRS and CDR2 is YFSETQ. With 2 bases removed from V and 0 bases from J, the gap between germline ends came to 2 bases. This CDR3 is built from 12 residues. The CDR3 loop is CASSFDQETQYF. In DNA, the CDR3 is TGCGCCAGCAGCTTCGACCAAGAGACCCAGTACTTC. Full variable domain (remainder filled in from reference TRBV5-1 and TRBJ2-5): KAGVTQTPRYLIKTRGQQVTLSCSPISGHRSVSWYQQTPGQGLQFLFEYFSETQRNKGNFPGRFSGRQFSNSRSEMNVSTLELGDSALYLCASSFDQETQYFGPGTRLLVL.

The rearrangement joins TRBV28 to TRBJ1-2; D perhaps matches TRBD1 (5 bases). Germline V gene lookup returns CDR1 MDHEN and CDR2 SYDVKM. V was cut by 7 bases and J by 0 bases, with 9 bases left in between. The CDR3 runs 13 residues. In DNA form, the CDR3 reads TGTGCCAGCATGGACACTGCTAACTATGGCTACACCTTC. Protein: CASMDTANYGYTF.

The genes are TRBV11-2 and TRBJ2-2; D is unresolved. The CDR3 contains 13 residues. Trimming pared 8 bases from V and 7 bases from J, leaving 14 bases between. The V gene's germline CDR1 is SGHAT and CDR2 FQNNGV. The CDR3, as DNA: TGTGCCAGCTGCCTCCAATACGGCGGGGAGCTGTTTTTT. Protein: CASCLQYGGELFF.

The chain employs TRBV7-2 and TRBJ2-1; weak D call: TRBD1 (6 bases). The CDR3 totals 16 residues. Trimming removed 0 bases at V and 9 bases at J, with 18 bases between. The V gene's germline CDR1 is SGHTA and CDR2 FQGNSA. CDR3 sequence: CASSLAGAGFGSEQFF. The CDR3 nucleotides read TGTGCCAGCAGCTTAGCGGGGGCCGGGTTTGGTAGTGAGCAGTTCTTC.

V gene TRBV9 combines with J gene TRBJ2-1, with a possible D match to TRBD1 (5 bases). Looked up from germline, CDR1 is SGDLS and CDR2 is YYNGEE. There are 13 residues in the CDR3. V lost 4 bases and J lost 4, with 9 bases in between. The CDR3 sequence is CASSTDSYNEQFF. CDR3 nucleotides: TGTGCCAGCAGCACCGACAGTTACAATGAGCAGTTCTTC.

The DNA for the CDR3 is TGTGCCAGCAGGAGACAGGTCTACGAGCAGTACTTC. It specifies CASRRQVYEQYF. The chain couples TRBV6-1 to TRBJ2-7; TRBD1 might be the D (6 bases). The CDR3 spans 12 residues. The germline V gene has CDR1 MNHNS and CDR2 SASEGT. Trimming cost V 6 bases and J 3 bases, with 9 bases left between them.

The gene calls are TRBV25-1 and TRBJ2-7; 7 bases are shared with TRBD2. J lost 0 bases, V lost 1 base, and 6 bases had no gene match. From germline, CDR1 is MGHDK and CDR2 SYGVNS. This CDR3 contains 16 residues. The CDR3 loop is CASSESPSGNSYEQYF. The DNA of the CDR3 is TGTGCCAGCAGTGAATCCCCTAGCGGCAACTCCTACGAGCAGTACTTC.